Presented here are 16 T cell receptor beta chains from one specimen sequenced in a study of blood T cells in healthy people across ages. A second about 7 to 11 cycle PCR used barcoded and J-beta primers. MiXCR was run by TCRdb on the 5' RACE reads, yielding one entry per CDR3 protein. The table shows hundreds of thousands of distinct CDR3 sequences, with under 45% occurring only once. The sequenced material came from blood. All receptors derive from a man in his sixties in good health.

This clonotype was detected many times. The chain employs TRBV6-1 and TRBJ2-5; TRBD2 matches 13 bases. The CDR3 length is 15 residues. V dropped 6 bases and J dropped 2; count of bases not matched to a gene: 3. CDR1 and CDR2 from the germline V gene are MNHNS and SASEGT. CDR3 in amino acids: CASRGLAGLQETQYF. Here the CDR3 DNA reads TGTGCCAGCAGGGGACTAGCGGGGCTTCAAGAGACCCAGTACTTC.

This chain joins TRBV28 and TRBJ2-4, with TRBD1 identical over 8 bases. The DNA end lines up better with TRBJ2-5; the J call may be wrong. Germline CDR1 and CDR2: MDHEN and SYDVKM. This CDR3 has 15 amino acids. DNA of the CDR3: TGTGCCAGCAGTTTAGGCCAGGGGGCCAAAGAGACCCAGTACTTC. Translation gives CASSLGQGAKETQYF.

The chain carries TRBV7-2 and TRBJ2-6; no reliable D call. CDR1 is SGHTA and CDR2 is FQGNSA in the germline V gene. CDR3 size: 15 residues. V was trimmed by 5 bases and J by 0 bases, leaving 8 bases between them. The CDR3 spells CASSEFTSGANVLTF. The CDR3 DNA is TGTGCCAGCAGCGAATTCACCTCTGGGGCCAACGTCCTGACTTTC.

The V call is TRBV3-1, the J call TRBJ2-4; D gene ambiguous. The closer fit of TRBJ2-7 to the DNA end suggests the J call may be wrong. Germline lookup yields CDR1 LGHDT and CDR2 YNNKEL (reference sequence). The CDR3 is 18 amino acids. For the CDR3, the DNA is TGTGCCAGCAGCCAAGAGTCCAATTTTGGTTGGGACTCCTACGAGCAGTACTTC. Amino acids: CASSQESNFGWDSYEQYF.

This clonotype has only a few counts. The chain has TRBV11-2 and TRBJ2-1; D remains unclear. CDR1 is SGHAT, CDR2 FQNNGV, per germline. Trimming stripped 5 bases from V and 5 bases from J, with 19 bases between. This CDR3 comprises 16 residues. CDR3 protein: CASSPVGTQSNNEQFF. CDR3 DNA: TGTGCCAGCAGCCCAGTCGGCACCCAGTCTAACAATGAGCAGTTCTTC.

Of note for this clonotype: One end of the junction does not line up with germline, which may come from a read error. The J gene is TRBJ2-1, the V gene TRBV7-9; D is undetermined. The germline V gene encodes CDR1 SEHNR and CDR2 FQNEAQ (reference sequence). The CDR3 has 13 residues. The CDR3 spells CASSVSSYSEQFF. As DNA, the CDR3 is TGTGCCAGCAGCGTAAGTTCCTACAGTGAGCAGTTCTTC. Full variable domain (remainder filled in from reference TRBV7-9 and TRBJ2-1): DTGVSQNPRHKITKRGQNVTFRCDPISEHNRLYWYRQTLGQGPEFLTYFQNEAQLEKSRLLSDRFSAERPKGSFSTLEIQRTEQGDSAMYLCASSVSSYSEQFFGPGTRLTVL.

As to this clonotype: The junction departs from the called germline gene at one end, perhaps through a read error. The rearrangement uses TRBV20-1 and TRBJ2-7; 11 nucleotides match TRBD2. Germline V CDR1 and CDR2: DFQATT, SNEGSKA (reference sequence). This CDR3 is 16 amino acids long. The CDR3 DNA reads TGCAGTGCTAGGCTAGCGGGGGGCTCGACTCCCTACGGGCAGTACTTC. It specifies CSARLAGGSTPYGQYF.

The chain couples TRBV29-1 to TRBJ2-5, with 8 nucleotides matching TRBD1. This CDR3 has 14 residues. Trimming took 5 bases from V and 2 from J; bases not matched to a gene: 7. CDR1 is SQVTM and CDR2 is ANQGSEA in the germline V gene. The CDR3 nucleotides read TGCAGCGTTCGGGACAGGCCGGAGCAAGAGACCCAGTACTTC. This codes for CSVRDRPEQETQYF. Full variable domain (remainder filled in from reference TRBV29-1 and TRBJ2-5): SAVISQKPSRDICQRGTSLTIQCQVDSQVTMMFWYRQQPGQSLTLIATANQGSEATYESGFVIDKFPISRPNLTFSTLTVSNMSPEDSSIYLCSVRDRPEQETQYFGPGTRLLVL.

The rearrangement joins TRBV5-1 to TRBJ2-1, with D perhaps given as TRBD1 or TRBD2 (5 bases each). The germline V gene has CDR1 SGHRS and CDR2 YFSETQ. Trimming removed 4 bases at V and 8 bases at J, with 19 bases between. CDR3 length equals 15 residues. This chain's CDR3 is CASSAGGPGPYEQFF. CDR3 sequence (DNA): TGCGCCAGCAGCGCAGGCGGCCCGGGGCCGTATGAGCAGTTCTTC.

V usage is TRBV5-1 and J usage is TRBJ2-1, with D perhaps matching TRBD1 (5 bases). Germline loops: CDR1 SGHRS, CDR2 YFSETQ. This CDR3 has 14 amino acids. V lost 3 bases and J lost 8, with 15 bases in between. For the CDR3, the DNA is TGCGCCAGCAGCTCTTGGCAGGGCCAGGATGAGCAGTTCTTC. This gives the protein CASSSWQGQDEQFF.

The rearrangement joins TRBV9 to TRBJ2-1, with 8 bases lining up with TRBD1. Germline V gene sequence: CDR1 SGDLS, CDR2 YYNGEE. V dropped 4 bases and J dropped 4; count of bases not matched to a gene: 10. This CDR3 is 16 amino acids long. CDR3 loop: CASSSRQGSGYNEQFF. CDR3 sequence (DNA): TGTGCCAGCAGCTCGCGACAGGGGTCAGGATACAATGAGCAGTTCTTC.

This clonotype has at least ten counts. V is TRBV11-2 and J is TRBJ2-3; a possible D gene is TRBD1 (7 bases). The V gene's germline CDR1 is SGHAT and CDR2 FQNNGV. Trimming stripped 1 base from V and 2 bases from J, with 13 bases between. This CDR3 has 16 amino acids. For the CDR3, the DNA is TGTGCCAGCAGCTTAGTGGGGGGACAGCCCACAGATACGCAGTATTTT. This translates into CASSLVGGQPTDTQYF.

The rearrangement joins TRBV5-1 to TRBJ2-1; 12 bases agree with TRBD2. Germline V gene sequence: CDR1 SGHRS, CDR2 YFSETQ. V lost 0 bases and J lost 7; bases outside the gene matches: 5. The CDR3 is 16 residues long. In DNA, the CDR3 is TGCGCCAGCAGCTTGGCCCCTAGCGGGGGGGCAAATGAGCAGTTCTTC. This sequence encodes CASSLAPSGGANEQFF.

This rearrangement joins TRBV6-2 or TRBV6-3 to TRBJ1-1; TRBD1 matches 7 bases. This CDR3 comprises 14 residues. Looked up from germline, CDR1 is MNHEY and CDR2 is SVGEGT. The V and J ends lost 6 bases and 6 bases, in that order; junction bases with no gene match: 10. CDR3 coding DNA: TGTGCCAGCAGCTTCAGGGGGAGGGAGCCTGAAGCTTTCTTT. Amino acid sequence: CASSFRGREPEAFF.

The CDR3 here is CAISESGQGASGYQPQHF. CDR3 in DNA: TGTGCCATCAGTGAGTCGGGGCAGGGGGCATCCGGGTATCAGCCCCAGCATTTT. The rearrangement joins TRBV10-3 to TRBJ1-5; 8 bases are shared with TRBD1. The CDR3 spans 18 residues. The germline gives CDR1 ENHRY, CDR2 SYGVKD. V lost 0 bases, J lost 5 bases, and 12 bases stayed unmatched.

Only a few counts were recorded for this clonotype. V is TRBV9 and J is TRBJ1-1; D is perhaps TRBD1 (6 bases). The CDR3 contains 15 residues. Germline CDR1 is SGDLS and CDR2 is YYNGEE. V was trimmed by 0 bases and J by 0 bases, leaving 9 bases between them. CDR3 in DNA: TGTGCCAGCAGCGTAGGCGGGACATTGAACACTGAAGCTTTCTTT. This gives the protein CASSVGGTLNTEAFF.